This T cell receptor beta chain was retrieved from a study of blood T cells in healthy people across ages. Findings and limits, study-wide: It was the long-lived donors that had more naive CD4+ cells and higher diversity than aged donors.

With respect to this clonotype: What it binds is unknown.

PCR was performed a second time for about 7 to 12 cycles using a sample-barcoded 5' primer and a J-beta primer mix. The template-switch adaptor was a 5' adaptor with 12 random nucleotides. It tagged each cDNA molecule. TCRdb passed the 5' RACE reads through MiXCR, listing each CDR3 protein once. The sample yields approximately 830,000 distinct CDR3 sequences, approximately 67% seen once. Germline lookup yields CDR1 GTSNPN and CDR2 SVGIG (reference sequence). The CDR3 consists of 13 residues. Deletions cut 4 bases from V and 7 bases from J, with 14 bases between. Sequenced: blood. This sequence was found in a man aged 30-40 years in good health. The V and J genes are TRBV30 and TRBJ2-1; a possible D gene is TRBD1 (5 bases). CDR3 DNA sequence: TGTGCCTGGATGGCAGGGCGAGGTAATGAGCAGTTCTTC. As protein: CAWMAGRGNEQFF.